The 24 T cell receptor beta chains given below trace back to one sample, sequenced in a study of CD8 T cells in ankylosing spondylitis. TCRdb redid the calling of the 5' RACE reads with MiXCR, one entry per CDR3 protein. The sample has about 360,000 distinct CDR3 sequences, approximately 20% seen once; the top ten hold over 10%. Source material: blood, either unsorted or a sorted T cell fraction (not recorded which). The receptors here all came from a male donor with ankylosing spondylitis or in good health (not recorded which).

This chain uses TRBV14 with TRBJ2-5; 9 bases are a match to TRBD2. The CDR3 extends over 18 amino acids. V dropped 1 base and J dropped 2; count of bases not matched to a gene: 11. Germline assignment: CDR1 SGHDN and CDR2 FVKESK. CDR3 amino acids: CASSQAMLGLAAQETQYF. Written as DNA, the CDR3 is TGTGCCAGCAGCCAAGCGATGTTGGGACTAGCTGCTCAAGAGACCCAGTACTTC. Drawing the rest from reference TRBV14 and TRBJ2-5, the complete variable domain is EAGVTQFPSHSVIEKGQTVTLRCDPISGHDNLYWYRRVMGKEIKFLLHFVKESKQDESGMPNNRFLAERTGGTYSTLKVQPAELEDSGVYFCASSQAMLGLAAQETQYFGPGTRLLVL.

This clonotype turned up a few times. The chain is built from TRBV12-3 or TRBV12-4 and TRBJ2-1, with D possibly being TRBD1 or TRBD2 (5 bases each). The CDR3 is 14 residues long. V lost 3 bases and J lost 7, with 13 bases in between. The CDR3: CASSFGPRGNEQFF. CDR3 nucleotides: TGTGCCAGCAGTTTTGGGCCGAGGGGAAATGAGCAGTTCTTC.

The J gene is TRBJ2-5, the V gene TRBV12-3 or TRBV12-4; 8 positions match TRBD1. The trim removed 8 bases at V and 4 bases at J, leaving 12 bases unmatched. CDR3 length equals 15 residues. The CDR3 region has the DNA TGTGCCAGCGGCGGCCGAAGGACAGGGACAGAGACCCAGTACTTC. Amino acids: CASGGRRTGTETQYF.

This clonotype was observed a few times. CDR3: CASSAGGVYNEQFF. The CDR3 DNA follows: TGTGCCAGCAGTGCAGGGGGCGTGTACAATGAGCAGTTCTTC. The rearrangement uses TRBV27 and TRBJ2-1; 8 nucleotides agree with TRBD1. In germline, CDR1 is MNHEY, CDR2 SMNVEV (reference sequence). The CDR3 loop spans 14 amino acids. V was pared by 5 bases and J by 4 bases, with 4 bases of the junction left unmatched.

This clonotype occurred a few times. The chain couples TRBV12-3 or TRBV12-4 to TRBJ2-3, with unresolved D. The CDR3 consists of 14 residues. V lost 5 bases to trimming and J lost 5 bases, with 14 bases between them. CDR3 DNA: TGTGCCAGCAGTGCAACGGGTGGTGTAGATACGCAGTATTTT. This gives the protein CASSATGGVDTQYF.

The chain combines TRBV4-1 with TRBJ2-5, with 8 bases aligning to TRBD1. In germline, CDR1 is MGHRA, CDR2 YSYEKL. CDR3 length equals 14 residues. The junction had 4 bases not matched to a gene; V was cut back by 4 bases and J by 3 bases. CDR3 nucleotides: TGCGCCAGCAGCCTTGTACAGGGGGAAGAGACCCAGTACTTC. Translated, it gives CASSLVQGEETQYF.

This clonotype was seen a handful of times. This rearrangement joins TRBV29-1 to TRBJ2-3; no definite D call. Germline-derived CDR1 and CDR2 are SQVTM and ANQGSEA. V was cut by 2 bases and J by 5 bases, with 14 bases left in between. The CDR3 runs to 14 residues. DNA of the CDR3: TGCAGCGTTGAACTCACCCGATTAAAAGATACGCAGTATTTT. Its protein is CSVELTRLKDTQYF.

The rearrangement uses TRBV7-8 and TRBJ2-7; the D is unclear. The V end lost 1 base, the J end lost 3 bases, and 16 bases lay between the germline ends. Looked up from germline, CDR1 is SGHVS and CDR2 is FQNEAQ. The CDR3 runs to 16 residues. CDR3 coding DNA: TGTGCCAGCAGCTTAGGGTCTGCAACGGCTCTCTACGAGCAGTACTTC. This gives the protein CASSLGSATALYEQYF.

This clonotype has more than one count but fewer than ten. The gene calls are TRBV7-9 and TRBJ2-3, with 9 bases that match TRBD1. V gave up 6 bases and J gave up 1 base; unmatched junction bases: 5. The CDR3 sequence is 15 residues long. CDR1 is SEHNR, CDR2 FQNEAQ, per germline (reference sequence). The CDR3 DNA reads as TGTGCCAGCAGACACGGGACAGGGCGCACAGATACGCAGTATTTT. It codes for CASRHGTGRTDTQYF.

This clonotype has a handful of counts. CDR3 amino acids: CAWETGTTNTGELFF. DNA of the CDR3: TGTGCCTGGGAAACCGGGACTACGAACACCGGGGAGCTGTTTTTT. This chain joins TRBV30 and TRBJ2-2, with TRBD2 matching 7 bases. Germline-derived CDR1 and CDR2 are GTSNPN and SVGIG (reference sequence). Trimming at V came to 5 bases and at J to 0 bases, leaving 6 bases not matched to a gene. The CDR3 runs to 15 residues.

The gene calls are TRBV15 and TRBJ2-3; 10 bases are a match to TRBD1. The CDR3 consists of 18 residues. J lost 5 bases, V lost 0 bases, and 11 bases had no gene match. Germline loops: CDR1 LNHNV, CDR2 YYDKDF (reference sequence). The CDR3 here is CATSRDLLGQGLVDTQYF. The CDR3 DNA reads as TGTGCCACCAGCAGAGACCTGCTGGGACAGGGGTTGGTAGATACGCAGTATTTT.

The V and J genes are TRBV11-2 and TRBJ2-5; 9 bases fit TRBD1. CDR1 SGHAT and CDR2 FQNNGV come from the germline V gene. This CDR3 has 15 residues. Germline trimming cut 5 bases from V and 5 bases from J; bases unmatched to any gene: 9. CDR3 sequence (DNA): TGTGCCAGCAGCACGATACAGGGGGCCGTTGAGACCCAGTACTTC. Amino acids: CASSTIQGAVETQYF. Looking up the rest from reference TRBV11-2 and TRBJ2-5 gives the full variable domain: EAGVAQSPRYKIIEKRQSVAFWCNPISGHATLYWYQQILGQGPKLLIQFQNNGVVDDSQLPKDRFSAERLKGVDSTLKIQPAKLEDSAVYLCASSTIQGAVETQYFGPGTRLLVL.

In DNA form, the CDR3 reads TGTGCCAGCAGCTTAGTTCCCCTGTACCAAGAGACCCAGTACTTC. Residues: CASSLVPLYQETQYF. The genes are TRBV7-9 and TRBJ2-5; D call uncertain. This CDR3 comprises 15 residues. V lost 1 base, J lost 0 bases, and 9 bases lay in between. CDR1 and CDR2 from the germline V gene are SEHNR and FQNEAQ (reference sequence). Filled out from reference TRBV7-9 and TRBJ2-5, the complete variable domain reads DTGVSQNPRHKITKRGQNVTFRCDPISEHNRLYWYRQTLGQGPEFLTYFQNEAQLEKSRLLSDRFSAERPKGSFSTLEIQRTEQGDSAMYLCASSLVPLYQETQYFGPGTRLLVL.

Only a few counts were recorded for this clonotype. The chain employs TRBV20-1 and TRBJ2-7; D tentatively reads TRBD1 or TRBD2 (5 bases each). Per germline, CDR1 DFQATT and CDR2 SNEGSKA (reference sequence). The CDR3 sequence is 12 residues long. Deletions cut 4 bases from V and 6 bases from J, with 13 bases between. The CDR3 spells CSAKAGSGEQYF. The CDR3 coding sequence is TGCAGTGCTAAGGCAGGGAGCGGCGAGCAGTACTTC.

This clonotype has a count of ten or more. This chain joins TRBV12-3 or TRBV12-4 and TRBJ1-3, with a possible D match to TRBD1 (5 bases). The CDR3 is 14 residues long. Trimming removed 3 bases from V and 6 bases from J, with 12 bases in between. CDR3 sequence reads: CASSFGGDLNTIYF. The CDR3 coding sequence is TGTGCCAGCAGTTTCGGAGGGGACCTAAACACCATATATTTT.

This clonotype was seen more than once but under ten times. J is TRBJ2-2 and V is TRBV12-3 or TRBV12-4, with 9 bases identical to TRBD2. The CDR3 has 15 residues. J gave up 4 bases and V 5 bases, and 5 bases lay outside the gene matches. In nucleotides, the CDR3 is TGTGCCAGCAGTAGCGGGGGGCCGCTCACCGGGGAGCTGTTTTTT. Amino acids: CASSSGGPLTGELFF.

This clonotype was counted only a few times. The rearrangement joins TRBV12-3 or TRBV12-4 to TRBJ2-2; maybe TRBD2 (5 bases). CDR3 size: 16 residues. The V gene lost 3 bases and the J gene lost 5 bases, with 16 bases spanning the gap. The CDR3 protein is CASSFNAASNTGELFF. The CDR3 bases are TGTGCCAGCAGTTTTAATGCGGCTAGCAATACCGGGGAGCTGTTTTTT.

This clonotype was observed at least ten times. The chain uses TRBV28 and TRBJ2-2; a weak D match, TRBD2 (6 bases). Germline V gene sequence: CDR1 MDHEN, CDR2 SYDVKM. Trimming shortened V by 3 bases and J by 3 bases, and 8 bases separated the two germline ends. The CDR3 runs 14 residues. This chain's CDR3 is CASSFRLDTGELFF. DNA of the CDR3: TGTGCCAGCAGTTTCCGACTAGACACCGGGGAGCTGTTTTTT.

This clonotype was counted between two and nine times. Here the CDR3 DNA reads TGTGCCAGTACCGTAGCGGCAGGAGGGAACACTGAAGCTTTCTTT. This sequence encodes CASTVAAGGNTEAFF. The rearrangement links TRBV19 to TRBJ1-1; D is undetermined. Germline-derived CDR1 and CDR2 are LNHDA and SQIVND (reference sequence). CDR3 length equals 15 residues. V lost 7 bases to trimming and J lost 1 base, with 16 bases between them.

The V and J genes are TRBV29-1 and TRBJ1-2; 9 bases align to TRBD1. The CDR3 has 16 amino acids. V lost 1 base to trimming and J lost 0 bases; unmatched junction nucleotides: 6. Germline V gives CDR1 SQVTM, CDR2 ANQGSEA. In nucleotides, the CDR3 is TGCAGCGTTGAAGGCACAGGGGGCCTCTCTAACTATGGCTACACCTTC. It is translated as CSVEGTGGLSNYGYTF.

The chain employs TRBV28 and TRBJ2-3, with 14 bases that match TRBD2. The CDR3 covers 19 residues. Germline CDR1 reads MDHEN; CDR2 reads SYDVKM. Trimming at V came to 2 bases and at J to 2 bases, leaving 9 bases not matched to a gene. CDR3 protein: CASSLDRLAGGPNTDTQYF. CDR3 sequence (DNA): TGTGCCAGCAGTTTAGATCGACTAGCGGGGGGGCCCAACACAGATACGCAGTATTTT.

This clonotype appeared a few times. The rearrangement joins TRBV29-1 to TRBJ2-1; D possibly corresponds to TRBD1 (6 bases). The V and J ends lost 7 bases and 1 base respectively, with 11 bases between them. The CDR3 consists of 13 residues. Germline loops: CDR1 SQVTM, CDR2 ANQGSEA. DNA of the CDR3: TGCAGCGGCCTACAGGGATCCTACAATGAGCAGTTCTTC. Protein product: CSGLQGSYNEQFF.

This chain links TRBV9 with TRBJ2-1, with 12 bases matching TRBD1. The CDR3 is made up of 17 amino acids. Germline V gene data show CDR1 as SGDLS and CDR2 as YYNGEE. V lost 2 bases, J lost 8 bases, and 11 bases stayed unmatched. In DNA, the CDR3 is TGTGCCAGCAGCGTGTCAGGGACAGGGGGCGGTAACTATGAGCAGTTCTTC. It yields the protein CASSVSGTGGGNYEQFF. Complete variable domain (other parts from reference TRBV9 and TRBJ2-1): DSGVTQTPKHLITATGQRVTLRCSPRSGDLSVYWYQQSLDQGLQFLIQYYNGEERAKGNILERFSAQQFPDLHSELNLSSLELGDSALYFCASSVSGTGGGNYEQFFGPGTRLTVL.

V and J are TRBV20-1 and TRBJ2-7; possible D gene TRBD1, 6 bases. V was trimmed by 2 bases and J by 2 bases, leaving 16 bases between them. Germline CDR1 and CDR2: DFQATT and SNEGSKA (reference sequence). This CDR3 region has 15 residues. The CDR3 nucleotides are TGCAGTGCTAGAACCCCACGACAGGTTACCTACGAGCAGTACTTC. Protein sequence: CSARTPRQVTYEQYF.